This entry concerns a single T cell receptor (beta chain). Unmatched junction bases numbered 6, after V lost 5 bases and J lost 2 bases. CDR1 SEHNR and CDR2 FQNEAQ come from the germline V gene (reference sequence). The CDR3 spans 14 residues. The data stem from a study of technical replicates of blood from a handful of donors. Profiled with immunoSEQ multiplex PCR; TCRdb holds only in-frame clones, not every one. The table has approximately 31,000 clones, around 94% seen once; the top ten hold 3.5% to 5%. This sequence originates from a human donor in good health. Some clones in this sample may be carry-over from other donors' samples. What was sequenced was PBMCs. The chain combines TRBV7-9 with TRBJ2-7; the match to TRBD1 covers 7 bases. This CDR3 is CASSHGQEPYEQYF. The CDR3 DNA is TGTGCCAGCAGCCACGGACAGGAACCCTACGAGCAGTACTTC.